These T cell receptor beta chains were read from a single sample in a study of neurological immune-mediated disorders. TCRdb called the 5' RACE reads again in MiXCR, with one record for every CDR3 protein. Here the sample spans about 44,000 distinct CDR3 sequences, 20% to 25% being singletons. Sequenced sample: PBMCs. The origin of the receptors is a man in his 60s with HTLV-1-associated myelopathy (HAM/TSP). CDR3s include the opening cysteine and the closing phenylalanine or tryptophan. Fields, in order: V gene, D gene, clone size, J gene, CDR3 protein, CDR3 DNA. A D gene is named only where the DNA matches it firmly. Clone size is shown for a subset of rows, as once, few, many or a class of expanded clone.

V: TRBV29-1
D: TRBD1
size: -
J: TRBJ2-2
CDR3: CSAGQTNTGELFF
DNA: TGCAGCGCGGGACAGACGAACACCGGGGAGCTGTTTTTT

V: TRBV20-1
D: TRBD2
size: -
J: TRBJ2-1
CDR3: CSALNTGLADNEQFF
DNA: TGCAGTGCTCTCAACACGGGACTAGCGGACAATGAGCAGTTCTTC

V: TRBV5-1
D: TRBD1
size: many
J: TRBJ2-5
CDR3: CASSLSGTGLETQYF
DNA: TGCGCCAGCAGCCTGAGTGGGACAGGTCTGGAGACCCAGTACTTC

V: TRBV29-1
D: TRBD2
size: many
J: TRBJ2-3
CDR3: CSVCPAGSVNTQYF
DNA: TGCAGCGTATGTCCAGCGGGGTCGGTAAATACGCAGTATTTT

V: TRBV12-3/TRBV12-4
D: -
size: many
J: TRBJ2-3
CDR3: CASSLSSGRVTQYF
DNA: TGTGCCAGCAGTTTATCCAGCGGCAGGGTTACGCAGTATTTT

V: TRBV12-3/TRBV12-4
D: -
size: many
J: TRBJ1-1
CDR3: CASTWGRDNTEAFF
DNA: TGTGCCAGCACCTGGGGCAGGGATAACACTGAAGCTTTCTTT

V: TRBV4-1
D: TRBD2
size: many
J: TRBJ2-7
CDR3: CASSHSTSYTYEQYF
DNA: TGCGCCAGCAGCCATTCGACTAGCTATACCTACGAGCAGTACTTC

V: TRBV15
D: TRBD1
size: -
J: TRBJ2-5
CDR3: CATSGDRGVRETQYF
DNA: TGTGCCACCAGCGGGGACAGGGGAGTGAGGGAGACCCAGTACTTC

V: TRBV12-3/TRBV12-4
D: -
size: many
J: TRBJ2-7
CDR3: CASSLGYEQYF
DNA: TGTGCCAGCAGTCTCGGCTACGAGCAGTACTTC

V: TRBV7-9
D: -
size: many
J: TRBJ1-3
CDR3: CASSPLAGQSSGNTIYF
DNA: TGTGCCAGCAGCCCCCTAGCCGGGCAGAGCTCTGGAAACACCATATATTTT

V: TRBV12-5
D: TRBD1
size: many
J: TRBJ2-1
CDR3: CASAIETGGNEQFF
DNA: TGTGCTAGTGCAATAGAGACAGGGGGCAATGAGCAGTTCTTC

V: TRBV20-1
D: -
size: -
J: TRBJ1-6
CDR3: CSTSEGRRYNSPLHF
DNA: TGCAGTACTAGCGAGGGGCGACGATATAATTCACCCCTCCACTTT

V: TRBV15
D: -
size: many
J: TRBJ2-5
CDR3: CATSRDIALGETQYF
DNA: TGTGCCACCAGCAGAGATATAGCCCTAGGGGAGACCCAGTACTTC

V: TRBV9
D: -
size: many
J: TRBJ2-2
CDR3: CASSVGVNTGELFF
DNA: TGTGCCAGCAGCGTTGGAGTGAACACCGGGGAGCTGTTTTTT

V: TRBV20-1
D: -
size: few
J: TRBJ2-7
CDR3: CSAAPPTGETYEQYF
DNA: TGCAGTGCCGCACCCCCGACCGGGGAGACCTACGAGCAGTACTTC